This TCR beta chain appears in the sequencing data of a study of shared clonotypes between healthy human individuals. Remarks on this clone: This likely traces to a read error, being one base from a far larger clone.

Deep-level settings were used for running the assay. Using immunoSEQ multiplex PCR, the repertoire was profiled, and TCRdb retains in-frame clones only, with some absent. The repertoire has 470,000 or so clones, 65% to 85% of them found once; the top ten carry approximately 12%. The CDR3 contains 16 residues. Germline-derived CDR1 and CDR2 are GTSNPN and SVGIG (reference sequence). Genomic DNA from unsorted samples was obtained from approximately 96 million PBMCs (per sample). This TCR derives from a woman aged 40 to 49 in good health. Some clones in this sample may be carry-over from other donors' samples. The V gene is TRBV30, the J gene TRBJ2-5; D gene ambiguous. The closer fit of TRBJ2-7 to the DNA end suggests the J call may be wrong. Material for sequencing was PBMCs. The DNA for the CDR3 is TGTGCCTGGAGGGACCCTCTGTGGCCTTTTACCTACGAGCAGTACTTC. Amino acids: CAWRDPLWPFTYEQYF.